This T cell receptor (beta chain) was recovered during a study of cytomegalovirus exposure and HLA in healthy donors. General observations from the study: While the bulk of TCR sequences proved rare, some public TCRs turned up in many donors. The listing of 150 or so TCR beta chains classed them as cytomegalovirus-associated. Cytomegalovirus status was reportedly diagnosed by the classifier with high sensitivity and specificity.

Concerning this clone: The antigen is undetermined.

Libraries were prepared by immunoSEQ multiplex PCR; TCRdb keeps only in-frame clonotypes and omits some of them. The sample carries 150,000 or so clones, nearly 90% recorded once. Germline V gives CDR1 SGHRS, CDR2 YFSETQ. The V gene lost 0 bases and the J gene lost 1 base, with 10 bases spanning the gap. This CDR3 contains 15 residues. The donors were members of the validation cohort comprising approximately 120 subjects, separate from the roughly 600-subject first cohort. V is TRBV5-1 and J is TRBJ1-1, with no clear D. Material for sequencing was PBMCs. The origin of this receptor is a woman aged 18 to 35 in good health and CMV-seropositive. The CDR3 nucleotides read TGCGCCAGCAGCTTGGCCTTTGGCGGGAACACTGAAGCTTTCTTT. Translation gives CASSLAFGGNTEAFF. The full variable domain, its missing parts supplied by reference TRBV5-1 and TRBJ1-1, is KAGVTQTPRYLIKTRGQQVTLSCSPISGHRSVSWYQQTPGQGLQFLFEYFSETQRNKGNFPGRFSGRQFSNSRSEMNVSTLELGDSALYLCASSLAFGGNTEAFFGQGTRLTVV.